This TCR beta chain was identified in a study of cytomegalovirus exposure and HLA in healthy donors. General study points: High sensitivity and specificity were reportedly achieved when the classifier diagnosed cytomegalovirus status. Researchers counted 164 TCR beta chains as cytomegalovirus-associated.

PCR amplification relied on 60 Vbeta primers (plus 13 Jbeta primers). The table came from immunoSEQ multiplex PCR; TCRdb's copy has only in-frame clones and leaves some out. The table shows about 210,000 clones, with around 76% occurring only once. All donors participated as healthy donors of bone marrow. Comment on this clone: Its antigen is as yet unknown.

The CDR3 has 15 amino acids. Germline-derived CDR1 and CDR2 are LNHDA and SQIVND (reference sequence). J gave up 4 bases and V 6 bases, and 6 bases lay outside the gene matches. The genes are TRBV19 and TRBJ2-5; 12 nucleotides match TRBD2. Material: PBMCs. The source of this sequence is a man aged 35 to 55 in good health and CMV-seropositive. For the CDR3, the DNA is TGTGCCAGTAGCACGACTAGCGGGAGAACAGAGACCCAGTACTTC. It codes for CASSTTSGRTETQYF.